This T cell receptor (beta chain) appears in the sequencing data of a study of OX40 agonist ivuxolimab in advanced cancers. Across the study: Among those enrolled, mean age was around 55 years (range about 23 to 85) and less than 90% were male. Study outcomes and limitations: In general, CD8+ T cells held more expanded clones than CD4+ did, on average. The study observed clonal expansion of CD4+ and CD8+ blood T cells by week 6 at 0.1 to 3.0 mg/kg.

Generated by immunoSEQ multiplex PCR, the TCRdb table keeps only in-frame clones and is missing some. The sample records some 70,000 clones, roughly nine tenths being singletons. The CDR3 is 14 amino acids. The germline gives CDR1 SGHAT, CDR2 FQNNGV. V was shortened by 5 bases and J by 5 bases, with 16 bases between the two germline ends. Remarks on this clone: The antigen is not known.

This sample comprised CD4+ or CD8+ T cells sorted from blood, obtained in a trial of the OX40 agonist ivuxolimab. J is TRBJ2-7 and V is TRBV11-2; D possibly corresponds to TRBD2 (6 bases). The sequence was obtained from an adult with an advanced solid tumor such as melanoma, head and neck, liver or kidney cancer. The CDR3 DNA reads TGTGCCAGCAGCCTCGGGGGAACGACCCACGAGCAGTACTTC. Translation gives CASSLGGTTHEQYF.